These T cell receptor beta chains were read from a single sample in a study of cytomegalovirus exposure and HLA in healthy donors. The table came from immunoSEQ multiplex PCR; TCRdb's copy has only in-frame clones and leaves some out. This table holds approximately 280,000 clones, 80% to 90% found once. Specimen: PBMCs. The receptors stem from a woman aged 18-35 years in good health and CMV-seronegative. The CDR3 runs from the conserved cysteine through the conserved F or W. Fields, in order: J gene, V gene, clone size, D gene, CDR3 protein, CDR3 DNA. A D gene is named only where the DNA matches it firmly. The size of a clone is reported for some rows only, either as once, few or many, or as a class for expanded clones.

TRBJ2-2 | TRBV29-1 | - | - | CSVERGTGELFF | TGCAGCGTTGAACGGGGCACCGGGGAGCTGTTTTTT
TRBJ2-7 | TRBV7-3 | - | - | CASGGFSYEQYF | TGTGCTAGTGGAGGGTTCTCCTACGAGCAGTACTTC
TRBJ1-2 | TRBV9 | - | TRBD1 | CASSPTGGMGYTF | TGTGCCAGCAGCCCCACAGGGGGCATGGGCTACACCTTC
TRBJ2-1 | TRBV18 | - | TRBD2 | CASSPGLAGDNEQFF | TGTGCCAGCTCACCCGGACTAGCGGGGGACAATGAGCAGTTCTTC
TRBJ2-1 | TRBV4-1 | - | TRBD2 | CASSQVLQRGGHEQFF | TGCGCCAGCAGCCAAGTTCTGCAGCGGGGGGGCCATGAGCAGTTCTTC
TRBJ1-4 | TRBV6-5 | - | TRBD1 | CASRPDRETNEKLFF | TGTGCCAGCAGGCCCGACAGGGAAACTAATGAAAAACTGTTTTTT
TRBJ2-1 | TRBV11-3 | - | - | CASSSRIGAEQFF | TGTGCCAGCAGCTCGAGAATAGGGGCTGAGCAGTTCTTC
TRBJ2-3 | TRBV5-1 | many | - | CASSWRDLTDTQYF | TGCGCCAGCAGCTGGAGGGACCTCACAGATACGCAGTATTTT
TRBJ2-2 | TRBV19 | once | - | CASSIGTPTGELFF | TGTGCCAGTAGTATTGGGACTCCCACCGGGGAGCTGTTTTTT
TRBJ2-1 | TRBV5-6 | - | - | CASSLSLSGNSYNEQFF | TGTGCCAGCAGCTTGTCCCTAAGCGGTAATTCCTACAATGAGCAGTTCTTC
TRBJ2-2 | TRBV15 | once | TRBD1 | CATSRRTGDDTGELFF | TGTGCCACCAGCAGGAGGACAGGGGATGACACCGGGGAGCTGTTTTTT
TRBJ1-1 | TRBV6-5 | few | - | CASSFQGTEAFF | TGTGCCAGCAGTTTCCAGGGGACTGAAGCTTTCTTT